This T cell receptor beta chain was captured by sequencing in a study of blood T cell repertoires in COVID-19. Produced via immunoSEQ multiplex PCR; TCRdb's table is partial and in-frame only. The table includes 250,000 to 300,000 clones, over 80% detected once. This receptor was identified in a woman aged 40 to 50 who had recovered from COVID-19. Sequencing was performed on peripheral blood.

The CDR3: CASSGGAGWSGYTF. The DNA of the CDR3 is TGTGCCAGCAGTGGGGGGGCTGGCTGGAGTGGCTACACCTTC. This chain joins TRBV6-6 and TRBJ1-2; weak D call: TRBD1 (6 bases). CDR3 size: 14 residues. Germline loops: CDR1 MNHNY, CDR2 SVGAGI (reference sequence). V gave up 5 bases and J gave up 7 bases, with 17 bases separating them.